This T cell receptor beta chain is drawn from a study of beta chain features in type 1 diabetes. Germline V gives CDR1 SGHDN, CDR2 FVKESK. This CDR3 is built from 16 residues. The germline V and J ends were trimmed by 0 bases and 0 bases, with 10 bases remaining between them. Study findings and constraints: Junctions at VDJ sites from type 1 diabetes patients had fewer insertions and more deletions. Sampled from patients, naive, central memory and Treg TCRB repertoires appeared more similar than those sampled from healthy donors. Type 1 diabetes patients had moderately but significantly shorter TCRB CDR3s in all four CD4+ subsets.

For this clone: Its antigen is unidentified.

cDNA synthesis used the whole RNA isolate, giving expressed TCRB sequences. Profiling relied on immunoSEQ multiplex PCR, and the TCRdb table lists in-frame clones only, not all of them. Of about 640,000 clones listed, 9.5% to 15% are singletons. The TCR sequence derives from a man between 25 and 39 years old with type 1 diabetes. The sequencing sample was made of naive CD4+ T cells from blood. V is TRBV14 and J is TRBJ2-3; D unresolved. CDR3 in amino acids: CASSQDAGASTDTQYF. The DNA for the CDR3 is TGTGCCAGCAGCCAAGATGCCGGCGCTAGCACAGATACGCAGTATTTT.